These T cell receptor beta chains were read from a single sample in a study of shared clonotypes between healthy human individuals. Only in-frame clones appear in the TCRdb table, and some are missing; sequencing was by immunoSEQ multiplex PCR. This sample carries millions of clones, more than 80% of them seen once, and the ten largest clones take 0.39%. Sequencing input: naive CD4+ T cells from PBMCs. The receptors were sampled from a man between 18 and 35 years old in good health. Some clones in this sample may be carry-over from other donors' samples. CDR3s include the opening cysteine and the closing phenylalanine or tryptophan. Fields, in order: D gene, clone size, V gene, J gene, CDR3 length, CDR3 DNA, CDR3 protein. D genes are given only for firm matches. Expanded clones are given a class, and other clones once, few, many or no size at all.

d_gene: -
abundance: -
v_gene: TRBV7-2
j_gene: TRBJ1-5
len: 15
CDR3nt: TGTGCCAGCAGCCCCCCTGGGGGGAAGCTTCAGCCCCAGCATTTT
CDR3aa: CASSPPGGKLQPQHF

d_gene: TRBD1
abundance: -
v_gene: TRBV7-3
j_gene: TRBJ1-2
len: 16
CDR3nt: TGTGCCAGCAGCTCAGGCCCGGGACAGGGGGCTGGTGGCTACACCTTC
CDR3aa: CASSSGPGQGAGGYTF

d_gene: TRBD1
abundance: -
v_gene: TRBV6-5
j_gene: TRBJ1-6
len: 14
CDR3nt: TGTGCCAGCAGGAGCCCGGGACAGTATTCACCCCTCCACTTT
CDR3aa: CASRSPGQYSPLHF

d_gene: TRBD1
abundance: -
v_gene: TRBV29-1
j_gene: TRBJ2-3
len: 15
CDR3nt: TGCAGCGTTGATGGGGACAGGGAGTCAACAGATACGCAGTATTTT
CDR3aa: CSVDGDRESTDTQYF

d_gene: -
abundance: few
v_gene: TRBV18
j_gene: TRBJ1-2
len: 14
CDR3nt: TGTGCCAGCTCACCAGCCCGTACCGTGGGTGGCTACACCTTC
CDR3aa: CASSPARTVGGYTF

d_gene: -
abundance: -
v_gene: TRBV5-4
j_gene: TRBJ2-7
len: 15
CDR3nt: TGTGCCAGCAGTTTGGGACGGCCGCCCTCCTACGAGCAGTACTTC
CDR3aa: CASSLGRPPSYEQYF

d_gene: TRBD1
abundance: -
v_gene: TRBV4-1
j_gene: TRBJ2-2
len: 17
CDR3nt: TGCGCCAGCAGCCATCGCCATGGACAGGCGAACACCGGGGAGCTGTTTTTT
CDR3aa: CASSHRHGQANTGELFF

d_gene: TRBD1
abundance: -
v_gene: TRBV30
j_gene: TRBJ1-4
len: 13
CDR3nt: TGTGCCTGGAGCCCAGGGGGCCGCGAAAAACTGTTTTTT
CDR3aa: CAWSPGGREKLFF

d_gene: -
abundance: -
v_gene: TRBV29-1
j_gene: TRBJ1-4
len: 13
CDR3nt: TGCAGCGTTGAGAGGACACCTAATGAAAAACTGTTTTTT
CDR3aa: CSVERTPNEKLFF

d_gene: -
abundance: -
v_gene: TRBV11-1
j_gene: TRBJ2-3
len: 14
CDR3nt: TGTGCCAGCAGCCAGTCCAGGGGGGCAGATACGCAGTATTTT
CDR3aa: CASSQSRGADTQYF

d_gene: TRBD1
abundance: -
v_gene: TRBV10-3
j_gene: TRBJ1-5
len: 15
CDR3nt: TGTGCCATCAGTAAGACAGGGGGAACTAATCAGCCCCAGCATTTT
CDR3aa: CAISKTGGTNQPQHF

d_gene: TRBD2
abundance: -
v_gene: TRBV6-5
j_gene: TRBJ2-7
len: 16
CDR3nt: TGTGCCAGCAGTTACCGTGGACTAGCGGGACCCAACGAGCAGTACTTC
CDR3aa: CASSYRGLAGPNEQYF

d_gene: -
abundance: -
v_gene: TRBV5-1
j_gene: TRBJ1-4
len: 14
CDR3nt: TGCGCCAGCAGCTTGAGCCAGCCTAATGAAAAACTGTTTTTT
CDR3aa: CASSLSQPNEKLFF

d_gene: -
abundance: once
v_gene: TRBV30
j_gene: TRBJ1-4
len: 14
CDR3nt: TGTGCCTGGAGTCCGGGGAGAGGAGGGGAAAAACTGTTTTTT
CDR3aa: CAWSPGRGGEKLFF

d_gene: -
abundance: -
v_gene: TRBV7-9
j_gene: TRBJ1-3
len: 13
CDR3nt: TGTGCCAGCAGCTTAGCCTTTGGAAACACCATATATTTT
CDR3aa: CASSLAFGNTIYF

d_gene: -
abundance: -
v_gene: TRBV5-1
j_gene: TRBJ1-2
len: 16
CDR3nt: TGCGCCAGCAGCTTCTCAACGGGCCAAGGCGGCCCTGGCTACACCTTC
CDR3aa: CASSFSTGQGGPGYTF

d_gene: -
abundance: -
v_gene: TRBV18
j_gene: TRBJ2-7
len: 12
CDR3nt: TGTGCCAGCTCACCTTCTTCCTACGAGCAGTACTTC
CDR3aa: CASSPSSYEQYF

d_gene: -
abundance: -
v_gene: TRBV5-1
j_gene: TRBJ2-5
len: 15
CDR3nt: TGCGCCAGCAGCTTGCTCGCGCCAGCCCAAGAGACCCAGTACTTC
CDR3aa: CASSLLAPAQETQYF

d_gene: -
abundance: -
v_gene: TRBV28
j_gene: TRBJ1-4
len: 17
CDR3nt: TGTGCCAGCAGTAACCCGCGGGGCCTTTCAACTAATGAAAAACTGTTTTTT
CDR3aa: CASSNPRGLSTNEKLFF

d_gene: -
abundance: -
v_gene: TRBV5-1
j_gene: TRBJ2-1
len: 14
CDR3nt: TGCGCCAGCAGCAAGAACGGACAGTACAATGAGCAGTTCTTC
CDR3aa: CASSKNGQYNEQFF

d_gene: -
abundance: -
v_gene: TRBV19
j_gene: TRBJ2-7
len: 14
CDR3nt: TGTGCCAGTAGTATAGATGGTACCCGCTACGAGCAGTACTTC
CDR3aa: CASSIDGTRYEQYF

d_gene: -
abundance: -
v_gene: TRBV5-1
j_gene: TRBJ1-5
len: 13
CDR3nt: TGCGCCAGCAGCTTGTCCGGGCTACAGCCCCAGCATTTT
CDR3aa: CASSLSGLQPQHF

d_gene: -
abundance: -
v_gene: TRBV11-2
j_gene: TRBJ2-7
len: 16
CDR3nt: TGTGCCAGCAGCTTCTTGCCGGGCCACATCAATTACGAGCAGTACTTC
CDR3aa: CASSFLPGHINYEQYF

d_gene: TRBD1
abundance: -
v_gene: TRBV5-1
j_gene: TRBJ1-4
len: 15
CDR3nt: TGCGCCAGCAGCCTTCGACAGGGGGGCTTCGAAAAACTGTTTTTT
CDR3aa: CASSLRQGGFEKLFF

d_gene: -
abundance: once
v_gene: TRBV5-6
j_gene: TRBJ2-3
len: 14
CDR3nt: TGTGCCAGCAGGAGCCGGGGTAACTATGGTACGCAGTATTTT
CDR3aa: CASRSRGNYGTQYF

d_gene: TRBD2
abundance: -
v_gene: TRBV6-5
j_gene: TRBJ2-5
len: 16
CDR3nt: TGTGCCAGCAGTTTGTCTGTAGCGGGGGGCCAAGAGACCCAGTACTTC
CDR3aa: CASSLSVAGGQETQYF

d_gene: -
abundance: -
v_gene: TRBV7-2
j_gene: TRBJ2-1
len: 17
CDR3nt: TGTGCCAGCAGCTCTCAAACAGTCCGAGCCCCCTACAATGAGCAGTTCTTC
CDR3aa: CASSSQTVRAPYNEQFF

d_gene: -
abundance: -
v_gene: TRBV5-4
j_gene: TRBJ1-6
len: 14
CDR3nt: TGTGCCAGCAGCTTGGGAAGGTTTGGATCACCCCTCCACTTT
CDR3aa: CASSLGRFGSPLHF

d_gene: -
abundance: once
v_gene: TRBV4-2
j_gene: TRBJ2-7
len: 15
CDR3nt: TGTGCCAGCAGCCAAGTTCCAGAAGGGGTGACCGAGCAGTACTTC
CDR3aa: CASSQVPEGVTEQYF

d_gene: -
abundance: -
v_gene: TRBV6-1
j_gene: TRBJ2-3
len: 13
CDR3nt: TGTGCCAGCAGTGAAACTCGGCAGGGGACGCAGTATTTT
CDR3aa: CASSETRQGTQYF

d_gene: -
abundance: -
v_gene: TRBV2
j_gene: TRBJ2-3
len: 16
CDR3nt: TGTGCCAGCAGTGAACAGGGGCCAGGCAGCACAGATACGCAGTATTTT
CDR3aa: CASSEQGPGSTDTQYF

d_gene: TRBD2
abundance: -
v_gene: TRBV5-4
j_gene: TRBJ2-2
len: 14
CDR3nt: TGTGCCAGCAGGACTAGCTCGAACACCGGGGAGCTGTTTTTT
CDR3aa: CASRTSSNTGELFF

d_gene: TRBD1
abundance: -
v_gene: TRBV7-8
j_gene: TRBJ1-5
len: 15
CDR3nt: TGTGCCAGCAGCAATGACAGGGTGGGCAATCAGCCCCAGCATTTT
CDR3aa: CASSNDRVGNQPQHF

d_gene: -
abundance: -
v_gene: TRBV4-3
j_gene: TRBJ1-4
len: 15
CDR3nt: TGCGCCAGCAGCCAAGTTCCCGGGAAAGGTGAAAAACTGTTTTTT
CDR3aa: CASSQVPGKGEKLFF

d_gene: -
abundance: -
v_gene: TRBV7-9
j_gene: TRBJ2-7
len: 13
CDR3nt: TGTGCCAGCAGCTTAGGACCGTCCTACGAGCAGTACTTC
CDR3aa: CASSLGPSYEQYF

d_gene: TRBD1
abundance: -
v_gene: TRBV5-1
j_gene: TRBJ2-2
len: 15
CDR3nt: TGCGCCAGCAGCTTGGCCGACAGGGGGGCCGGGGAGCTGTTTTTT
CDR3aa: CASSLADRGAGELFF

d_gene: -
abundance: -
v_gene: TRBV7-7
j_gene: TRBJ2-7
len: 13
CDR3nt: TGTGCCAGCAGCTCCGGACTCTCCTACGAGCAGTACTTC
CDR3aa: CASSSGLSYEQYF

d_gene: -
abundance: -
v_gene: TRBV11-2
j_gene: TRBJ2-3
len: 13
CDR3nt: TGTGCCAGCAGCTTAGCGTCCACAGATACGCAGTATTTT
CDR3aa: CASSLASTDTQYF

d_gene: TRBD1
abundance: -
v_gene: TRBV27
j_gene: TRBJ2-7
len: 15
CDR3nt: TGTGCCAGCAGAGCGAAATCGGGACAGGGAAGCTTGAGGTACTTC
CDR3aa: CASRAKSGQGSLRYF

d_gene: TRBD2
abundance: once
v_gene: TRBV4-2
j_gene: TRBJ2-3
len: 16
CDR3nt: TGTGCCAGCAGCCAAGAGCCCCCCGGGAGGGCAGATACGCAGTATTTT
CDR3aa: CASSQEPPGRADTQYF

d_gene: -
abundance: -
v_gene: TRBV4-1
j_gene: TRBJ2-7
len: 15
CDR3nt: TGCGCCAGCAGCCGGTCGGAGGTTAGCTCCTACGAGCAGTACTTC
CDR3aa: CASSRSEVSSYEQYF

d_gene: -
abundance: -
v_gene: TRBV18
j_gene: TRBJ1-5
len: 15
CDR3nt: TGTGCCAGCTCACCACCGCTAGGGGAGGGTCAGCCCCAGCATTTT
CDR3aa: CASSPPLGEGQPQHF

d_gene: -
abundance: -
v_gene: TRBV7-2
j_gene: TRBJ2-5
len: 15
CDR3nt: TGTGCCAGCAGCCGGGCGGCAGGGACCCAAGAGACCCAGTACTTC
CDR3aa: CASSRAAGTQETQYF

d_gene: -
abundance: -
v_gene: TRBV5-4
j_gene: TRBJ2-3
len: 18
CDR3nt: TGTGCCAGCAGCCTCTGGCCGGTATCAGAGGGAGGCACAGATACGCAGTATTTT
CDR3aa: CASSLWPVSEGGTDTQYF

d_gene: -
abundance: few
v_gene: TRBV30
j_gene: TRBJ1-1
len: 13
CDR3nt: TGTGCCGGGGGCCAGGGAGATCGGACTGAAGCTTTCTTT
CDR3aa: CAGGQGDRTEAFF

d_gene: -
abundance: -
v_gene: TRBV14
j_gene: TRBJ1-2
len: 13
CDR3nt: TGTGCCAGCTCAGGGACGGTCCTCGGCGGCTACACCTTC
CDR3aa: CASSGTVLGGYTF

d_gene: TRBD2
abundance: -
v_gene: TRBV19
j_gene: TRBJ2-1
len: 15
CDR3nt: TGTGCCAGTAGGATCTCGGGACTAGCCTACAATGAGCAGTTCTTC
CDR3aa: CASRISGLAYNEQFF

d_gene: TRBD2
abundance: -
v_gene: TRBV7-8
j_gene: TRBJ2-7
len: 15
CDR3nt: TGTGCCAGCAGCTCCCGGCGGGAGGGTTCCTACGAGCAGTACTTC
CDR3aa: CASSSRREGSYEQYF

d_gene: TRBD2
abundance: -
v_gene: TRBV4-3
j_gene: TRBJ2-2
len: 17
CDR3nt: TGCGCCAGCAGCCAAGGGACTAGCGGGAGGGTACCCGGGGAGCTGTTTTTT
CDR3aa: CASSQGTSGRVPGELFF

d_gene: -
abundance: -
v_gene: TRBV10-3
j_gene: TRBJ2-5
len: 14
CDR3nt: TGTGCCATCAGCGTTGACTACGCCGGGGAGACCCAGTACTTC
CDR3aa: CAISVDYAGETQYF

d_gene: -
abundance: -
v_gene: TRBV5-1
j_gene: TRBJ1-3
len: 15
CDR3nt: TGCGCCAGCAGCTCGGGGGCTTTCTCTGGAAACACCATATATTTT
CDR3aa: CASSSGAFSGNTIYF

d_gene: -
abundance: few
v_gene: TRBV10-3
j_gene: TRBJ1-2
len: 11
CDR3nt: TGTGCCATCAGTGACGGGTATGGCTACACCTTC
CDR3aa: CAISDGYGYTF